The TCR beta chain described here comes from a study of STAT5B mutations in CD4+ large granular lymphocyte leukemia. The survey-level immunoSEQ assay was used. Per the original methods: The detection floor for productive clonotype frequency was 2.59 x 10-5. TCRdb's copy holds only in-frame clones and misses some; the assay was immunoSEQ multiplex PCR. The DNA was the basis for D and trimming; V, J and clone size are from that table. The profile shows 30,000 to 40,000 clones, roughly 85% of them singletons. Study outcomes and limitations: 8/27 top patient clones versus 2/35 control clones were TRBV06-family.

This CDR3 is 14 amino acids long. The germline CDR1 and CDR2 sequences are SGHRS and YFSETQ. Trimming took off 3 bases at V and 3 bases at J, with 12 bases between the two ends. Of note for this clone: The antigen remains unidentified.

The chain has TRBV5-1 and TRBJ1-2; D gene unclear. Sequences were obtained from CD4+ T cells from blood buffy coats. The clonotype comes from a human donor in good health. CDR3 amino acids: CASSSTPGDYGYTF. DNA of the CDR3: TGCGCCAGCAGCTCCACTCCTGGTGACTATGGCTACACCTTC.